This TCR beta chain stems from a study of CD8+ T cells in alopecia areata (dated by TCRdb to between 2018 and 2020). Looking at the study overall: Treated patients were enrolled in an open-label pilot trial of oral tofacitinib at 5 to 10 mg twice daily for moderate-to-severe alopecia areata. Scalp clonality was compared among normal scalp (n=4), patchy alopecia areata scalp (n=8), and alopecia totalis/universalis scalp (n=8). RNA was extracted with the PAXgene miRNA kit for fixed scalp, the miRNeasy kit for PBMCs, and the RNeasy kit for mouse skin. TCRbeta CDR3 regions were amplified by immunoSEQ multiplex PCR with 35 Vbeta forward and 13 Jbeta reverse primers. Human TCRbeta sequencing covered scalp tissue and sorted CD4+ and CD8+ peripheral blood T cells from patchy and totalis/universalis alopecia areata patients and healthy controls. Patients stayed on tofacitinib for 6 to 18 months and then had 6 months of follow-up off drug so that delayed response and recurrence could be assessed. High-throughput TCRbeta sequencing was used to examine T cell clonal expansion in alopecia areata in both the C3H/HeJ mouse model and human patients. Tofacitinib-treated patients had biopsies at baseline and at 4 and 24 weeks of treatment, with a later scalp biopsy in several patients.

General study outcomes and caveats: Resident alphabeta T cells in normal human skin are also sequenced, complicating scalp TCR repertoire analysis, unlike mouse skin dominated by gammadelta T cells. Shared TCR sequences between patients were less evident than in mice, which may be partly attributable to HLA diversity in the patient population. Lesional scalp, especially in alopecia totalis/universalis, showed higher clonality and more expanded CD8+ clones than normal scalp, suggesting antigenic drive.

The germline ends are 16 bases apart after V is trimmed by 4 bases and J by 7 bases. Including the terminal cysteine and phenylalanine, the CDR3 comprises 14 residues. The read is trimmed to its CDR3 DNA, 42 bases read in frame from base 1. The germline V gene (reference sequence) yields LNHNV for CDR1 and YYDKDF for CDR2. The receptor library was made with the immunoSEQ multiplex PCR assay. For TCR sequencing, RNA was extracted from every sample and reverse transcribed into cDNA to serve as template. First-strand cDNA was synthesized using SuperScript III with a 2:1 mix of oligo-dT and random hexamers. A synthetic immune receptor repertoire was used to measure amplification bias, and any remaining bias was corrected computationally. The paper's processing steps were these. After raw reads were preprocessed to remove errors, the CDR3 was defined following IMGT conventions as running from the conserved cysteine to phenylalanine. Clonality was calculated as 1 minus Shannon entropy normalized by log2 of the number of productive unique TCRs. Scalp TCRbeta sequences were cross-referenced with sorted blood CD4 and CD8 repertoires so that the CD4 or CD8 identity of scalp clones could be inferred. TCRdb limited this immuneACCESS table to in-frame rearrangements with V and J called. A share of clones is missing; checked studies link under half to unresolved V genes, and the rest is unexplained. D and trimming were read from the DNA, whereas the V and J calls and clone size are those reported in that table. The sample includes almost 250,000 clones, with approximately 61% observed a single time. Approximately 1.2% of the sample comes from the top ten.

The sample's time point label, decoded: baseline before oral tofacitinib. Lesional scalp punch biopsies and peripheral blood were obtained from alopecia areata patients. PBMCs were isolated by density centrifugation and stained for CD3, CD4 and CD8, after which CD4+ and CD8+ T cells were sorted on a FACSAria. Turning to this clone: What antigen it recognizes has not been identified. It has no much larger one-base neighbor in the sample; base qualities were not kept.

This material consisted of CD4+ T cells sorted from blood, taken at week 0. The source of this sequence is a human donor with alopecia areata. The chain couples TRBV15 to TRBJ1-2, with an unclear D gene assignment. The CDR3 protein sequence reads: CATSTRALGGGYTF. The DNA sequence reads TGTGCCACCAGCACTCGGGCCCTGGGAGGTGGCTACACCTTC.